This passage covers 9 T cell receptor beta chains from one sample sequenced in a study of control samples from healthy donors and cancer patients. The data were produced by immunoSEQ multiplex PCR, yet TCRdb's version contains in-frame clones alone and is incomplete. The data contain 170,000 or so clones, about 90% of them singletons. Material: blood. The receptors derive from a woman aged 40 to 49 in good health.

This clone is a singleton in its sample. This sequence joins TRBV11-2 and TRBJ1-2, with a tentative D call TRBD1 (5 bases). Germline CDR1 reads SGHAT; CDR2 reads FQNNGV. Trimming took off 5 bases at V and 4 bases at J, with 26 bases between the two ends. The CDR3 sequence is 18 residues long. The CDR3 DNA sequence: TGTGCCAGCAGCAGGGACGGGGCAAGCGGGGCAGGAGGCTATGGCTACACCTTC. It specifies CASSRDGASGAGGYGYTF.

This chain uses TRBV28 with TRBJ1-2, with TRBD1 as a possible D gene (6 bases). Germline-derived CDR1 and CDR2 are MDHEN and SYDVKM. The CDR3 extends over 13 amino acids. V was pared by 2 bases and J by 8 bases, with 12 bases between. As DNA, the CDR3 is TGTGCCAGCAGTTTACGGGGGGCCGGGGGCTACACCTTC. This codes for CASSLRGAGGYTF.

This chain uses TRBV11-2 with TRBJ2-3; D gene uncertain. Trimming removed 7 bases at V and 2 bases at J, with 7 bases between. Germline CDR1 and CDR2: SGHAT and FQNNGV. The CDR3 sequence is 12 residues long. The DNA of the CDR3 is TGTGCCAGCACCGCCGTCACAGATACGCAGTATTTT. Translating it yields CASTAVTDTQYF. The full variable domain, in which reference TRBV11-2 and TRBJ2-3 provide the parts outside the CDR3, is EAGVAQSPRYKIIEKRQSVAFWCNPISGHATLYWYQQILGQGPKLLIQFQNNGVVDDSQLPKDRFSAERLKGVDSTLKIQPAKLEDSAVYLCASTAVTDTQYFGPGTRLTVL.

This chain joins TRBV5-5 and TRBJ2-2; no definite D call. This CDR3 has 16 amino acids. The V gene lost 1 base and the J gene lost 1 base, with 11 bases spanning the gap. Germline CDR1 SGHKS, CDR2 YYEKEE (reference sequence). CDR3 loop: CASSLLARGNTGELFF. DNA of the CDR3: TGTGCCAGCAGCTTGTTGGCACGAGGGAACACCGGGGAGCTGTTTTTT.

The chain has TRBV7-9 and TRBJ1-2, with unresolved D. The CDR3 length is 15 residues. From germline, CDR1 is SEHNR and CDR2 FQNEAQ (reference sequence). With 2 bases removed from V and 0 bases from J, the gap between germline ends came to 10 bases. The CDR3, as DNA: TGTGCCAGCAGCTTACAGGCCAGTCCTAACTATGGCTACACCTTC. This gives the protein CASSLQASPNYGYTF.

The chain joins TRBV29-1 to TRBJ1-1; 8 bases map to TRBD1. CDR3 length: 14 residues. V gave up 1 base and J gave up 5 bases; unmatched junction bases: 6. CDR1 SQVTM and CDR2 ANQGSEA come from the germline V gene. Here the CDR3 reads CSVEVGRGLTEAFF. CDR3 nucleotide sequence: TGCAGCGTTGAAGTAGGCAGGGGGCTGACTGAAGCTTTCTTT.

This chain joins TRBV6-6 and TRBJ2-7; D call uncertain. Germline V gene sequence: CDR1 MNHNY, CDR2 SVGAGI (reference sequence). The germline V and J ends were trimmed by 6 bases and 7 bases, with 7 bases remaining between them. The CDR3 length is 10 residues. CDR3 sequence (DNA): TGTGCCAGCAGCGCCGGGGAGCAGTACTTC. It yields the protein CASSAGEQYF.

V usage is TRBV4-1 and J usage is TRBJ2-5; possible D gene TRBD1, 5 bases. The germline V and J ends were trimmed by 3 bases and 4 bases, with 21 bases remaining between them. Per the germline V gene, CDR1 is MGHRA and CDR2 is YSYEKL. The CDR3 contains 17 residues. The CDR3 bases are TGCGCCAGCAGCCAGGAACACAGTGGGCCAGACAGAGAGACCCAGTACTTC. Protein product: CASSQEHSGPDRETQYF.

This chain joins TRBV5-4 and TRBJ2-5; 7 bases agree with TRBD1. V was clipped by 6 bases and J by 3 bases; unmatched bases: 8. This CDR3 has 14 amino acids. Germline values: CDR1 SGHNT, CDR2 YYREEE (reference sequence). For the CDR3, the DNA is TGTGCCAGCACCCTGGACAGGTCCGAAGAGACCCAGTACTTC. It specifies CASTLDRSEETQYF.